These T cell receptor beta chains were read from a single sample in a study of Graves' ophthalmopathy and Graves' hyperthyroidism. TCRdb reprocessed the multiplex PCR reads via MiXCR and lists one record per CDR3 protein. The sample consists of about 380,000 distinct CDR3 sequences, 15% of them appearing once. Sequences were obtained from peripheral blood. The receptor source for this set is a woman younger than 30 with stable Graves' hyperthyroidism. Each CDR3 is given without its conserved first and last residue.

V: TRBV12-3/TRBV12-4
J: TRBJ2-7
CDR3: ASSDRGLIEQY

V: TRBV12-3/TRBV12-4
J: TRBJ2-5
CDR3: ASSPRQVLLETQY

V: TRBV12-3/TRBV12-4
J: TRBJ1-1
CDR3: ASSRYSNTEAF

V: TRBV11-2
J: TRBJ2-3
CDR3: ASSSGQGGDTQY

V: TRBV7-2
J: TRBJ2-7
CDR3: AGSRPDSYEQY

V: TRBV12-3/TRBV12-4
J: TRBJ2-5
CDR3: ASSLTPGDQETQY

V: TRBV6-2/TRBV6-3
J: TRBJ1-6
CDR3: ASSPGSRPGRSPLH

V: TRBV19
J: TRBJ1-6
CDR3: ASSIISGNNSPLH

V: TRBV28
J: TRBJ1-2
CDR3: ASSLKLGQGAALRGYT

V: TRBV6-5
J: TRBJ2-5
CDR3: ASSPTGGREYETQY

V: TRBV5-1
J: TRBJ1-1
CDR3: ASSLGDRQGTEAF

V: TRBV28
J: TRBJ2-2
CDR3: ASSSNRENTGELF

V: TRBV10-3
J: TRBJ1-2
CDR3: AISEFSVYGYT

V: TRBV5-1
J: TRBJ1-5
CDR3: ASSRTGLEPQH

V: TRBV29-1
J: TRBJ1-2
CDR3: SVVSGNYGYT